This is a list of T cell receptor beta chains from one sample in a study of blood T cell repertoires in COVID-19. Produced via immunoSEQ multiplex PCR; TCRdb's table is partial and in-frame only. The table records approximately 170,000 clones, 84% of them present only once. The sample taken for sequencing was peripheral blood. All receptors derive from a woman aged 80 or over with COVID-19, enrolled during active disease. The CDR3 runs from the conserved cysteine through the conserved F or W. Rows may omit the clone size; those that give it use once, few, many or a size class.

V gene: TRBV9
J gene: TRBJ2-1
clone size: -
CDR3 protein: CASSARRLAAYNEQFF

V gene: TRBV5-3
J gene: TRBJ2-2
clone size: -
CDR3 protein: CARSNRQREGCTGELFF

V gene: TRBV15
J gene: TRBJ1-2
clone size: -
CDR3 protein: CATSGLGATYLYGYTF

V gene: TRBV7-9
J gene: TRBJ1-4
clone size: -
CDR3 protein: CASSLAVGRRSNEKLFF

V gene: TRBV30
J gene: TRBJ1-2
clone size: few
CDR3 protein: CAWKKTGESGYTF

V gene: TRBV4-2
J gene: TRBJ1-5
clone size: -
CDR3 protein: CASSQSTGRRVNQPQHF

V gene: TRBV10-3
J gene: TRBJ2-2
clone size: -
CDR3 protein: CAISSRQGSTGELFF

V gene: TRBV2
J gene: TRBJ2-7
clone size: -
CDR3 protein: CASSEVVAGGGEQYF

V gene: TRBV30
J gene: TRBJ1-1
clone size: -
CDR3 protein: CAWSGGMRGDTEAFF

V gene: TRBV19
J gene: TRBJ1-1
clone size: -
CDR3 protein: CASSIWQGRAFF